This T cell receptor (beta chain) is drawn from a study of blood T cell repertoires in COVID-19. CDR3 length equals 14 residues. Germline lookup yields CDR1 LNHNV and CDR2 YYDKDF (reference sequence). Germline trimming cut 2 bases from V and 3 bases from J; bases unmatched to any gene: 3. This clone was detected only a few times. The method was immunoSEQ multiplex PCR; TCRdb's version includes in-frame clones alone and lacks a portion of them. This table holds some 200,000 clones, about 85% found once. Sequenced: peripheral blood. The TCR originated in a woman older than 75 with acute or convalescent COVID-19. The rearrangement joins TRBV15 to TRBJ2-7, with 8 bases lining up with TRBD1. CDR3 loop: CATSRPDRGYEQYF. CDR3 sequence (DNA): TGTGCCACCAGCAGACCTGACAGGGGCTACGAGCAGTACTTC.